This T cell receptor (beta chain) was found in a study of blood T cells in healthy people across ages. A sample-barcoded 5' primer and a J-beta primer mix were used in a second PCR of roughly 7 to 11 cycles. MiXCR was run by TCRdb on the 5' RACE reads, yielding one entry per CDR3 protein. Of over 950,000 distinct CDR3 sequences in the sample, 35% to 40% were seen once. At least ten counts were recorded for this clonotype. Its target is unknown. Regarding the study as a whole: Strong correlation existed between TCR beta diversity and naive T cell percentage. A roughly linear fall in TCR beta diversity per million T cells was seen with increasing age.

Source material: blood. The TCR comes from a man younger than 35 in good health.

The CDR3 here is CASSPEDSPRETQYF. The CDR3 coding sequence is TGCGCCAGCAGCCCGGAGGACTCCCCGAGGGAGACCCAGTACTTC. This chain connects TRBV4-1 to TRBJ2-5, with a weak D call TRBD2 (5 bases). CDR3 length: 15 amino acids. V lost 4 bases and J 5 bases, leaving 17 bases between the germline ends. Germline CDR1 reads MGHRA; CDR2 reads YSYEKL.